Following are 23 T cell receptor beta chains from one sample sequenced in a study of T cell changes during pregnancy in multiple sclerosis. Measured with immunoSEQ multiplex PCR; TCRdb has only the in-frame clones, and not every one. This table holds some 42,000 clones, 70% to 90% found once. Sequencing used CD4+ T cells from peripheral blood mononuclear cells, obtained after pregnancy. These receptor sequences come from a female donor with multiple sclerosis, enrolled in a pregnancy study.

This chain links TRBV27 with TRBJ2-7, with TRBD2 identical over 13 bases. CDR3 size: 17 residues. The V gene end was trimmed by 5 bases and the J gene end by 0 bases; junction bases not matched to a gene: 7. Germline V lookup: CDR1 MNHEY, CDR2 SMNVEV (reference sequence). CDR3 residues: CASSPGLAGSSSYEQYF. CDR3 in DNA: TGTGCCAGCAGTCCGGGACTAGCGGGGTCTAGCTCCTACGAGCAGTACTTC.

V usage is TRBV7-3 and J usage is TRBJ2-1; D perhaps matches TRBD1 (6 bases). This CDR3 has 14 amino acids. Trimming took 5 bases from V and 2 from J, leaving 10 bases between them. The germline V gene has CDR1 SGHTA and CDR2 FQGTGA. The CDR3 spells CASSVRGTYNEQFF. DNA for the CDR3: TGTGCCAGCAGCGTCAGGGGTACCTACAATGAGCAGTTCTTC.

The V and J genes are TRBV11-2 and TRBJ2-3; 7 positions match TRBD2. Germline CDR1 reads SGHAT; CDR2 reads FQNNGV. CDR3 size: 16 residues. V was pared by 4 bases and J by 6 bases, with 13 bases of the junction left unmatched. The CDR3 is CASSSWGGRHLDTQYF. The DNA of the CDR3 is TGTGCCAGCAGCTCATGGGGAGGGAGGCACCTCGATACGCAGTATTTT.

The chain employs TRBV29-1 and TRBJ2-1; no clear D gene. Germline V gene lookup returns CDR1 SQVTM and CDR2 ANQGSEA. V lost 5 bases and J lost 7, with 6 bases in between. The CDR3 totals 10 residues. CDR3: CSVSLNEQFF. CDR3 bases: TGCAGCGTTTCCCTAAATGAGCAGTTCTTC.

The chain has TRBV7-6 and TRBJ1-2; D gene ambiguous. CDR1 is SGHVS and CDR2 is FNYEAQ in the germline V gene. Trimming removed 6 bases from V and 8 bases from J, with 22 bases in between. CDR3 size: 15 residues. The CDR3 loop is CASSSRRSREEGYTF. The CDR3 nucleotides read TGTGCCAGCAGTTCCCGGCGTTCTAGGGAGGAGGGCTACACCTTC.

The CDR3 region is CASRRDRIYNEQFF. The CDR3 region has the DNA TGTGCCAGCCGCCGGGACAGGATCTACAATGAGCAGTTCTTC. The chain recombines TRBV2 with TRBJ2-1; 8 positions agree with TRBD1. The CDR3 length is 14 residues. Germline V gives CDR1 SNHLY, CDR2 FYNNEI. V shed 8 bases and J 3 bases; nucleotides not matched to a gene: 6.

This chain joins TRBV5-1 and TRBJ1-1; TRBD1 is a possible D gene (5 bases). From germline, CDR1 is SGHRS and CDR2 YFSETQ. V lost 7 bases, J lost 1 base, and 8 bases lay in between. The CDR3 loop spans 12 amino acids. The CDR3: CASAGQNTEAFF. The CDR3 bases are TGCGCCAGCGCCGGACAGAACACTGAAGCTTTCTTT.

This rearrangement joins TRBV28 to TRBJ1-2; D might be TRBD1 (6 bases). The V gene lost 3 bases and the J gene lost 8 bases, with 19 bases spanning the gap. Germline assignment: CDR1 MDHEN and CDR2 SYDVKM. This CDR3 is 15 amino acids long. In nucleotides, the CDR3 is TGTGCCAGCAGTTTCTCCTGGGGGACACAGGAGGGCTACACCTTC. It codes for CASSFSWGTQEGYTF.

This clone was detected only once. The gene calls are TRBV4-1 and TRBJ1-4, with 12 bases aligning to TRBD1. Per the germline V gene, CDR1 is MGHRA and CDR2 is YSYEKL. CDR3 length equals 18 residues. V shed 4 bases, J shed 0 bases, and the junction held 6 bases outside the gene matches. CDR3 DNA: TGCGCCAGCAGCCCGGGACAGGGGGCTGGCGCAACTAATGAAAAACTGTTTTTT. This translates into CASSPGQGAGATNEKLFF.

The chain combines TRBV5-8 with TRBJ2-3, with 8 bases lining up with TRBD2. From germline, CDR1 is SGHTS and CDR2 YDEGEE. V was clipped by 0 bases and J by 0 bases; unmatched bases: 3. This CDR3 comprises 16 residues. The CDR3 is CASSLAPSGSTDTQYF. In DNA, the CDR3 is TGTGCCAGCAGCTTGGCACCTAGCGGGAGCACAGATACGCAGTATTTT.

This clone came up once. The V gene is TRBV5-6, the J gene TRBJ2-3; TRBD2 matches 11 bases. The CDR3 has 16 amino acids. The J segment lost 5 bases and the V segment lost 0 bases, leaving 5 bases of the junction unmatched. The germline gives CDR1 SGHDT, CDR2 YYEEEE. The CDR3 here is CASSLELAGARDTQYF. CDR3 bases: TGTGCCAGCAGCTTGGAACTAGCGGGGGCAAGAGATACGCAGTATTTT.

The rearrangement uses TRBV5-1 and TRBJ1-1, with D possibly matching TRBD1 (6 bases). V lost 2 bases and J 5 bases, leaving 10 bases between the germline ends. The CDR3 spans 13 residues. The germline V gene encodes CDR1 SGHRS and CDR2 YFSETQ. CDR3 in DNA: TGCGCCAGCAGCTTTGCGGGGGCGACTGAAGCTTTCTTT. Amino acid sequence: CASSFAGATEAFF. Complete variable domain (other parts from reference TRBV5-1 and TRBJ1-1): KAGVTQTPRYLIKTRGQQVTLSCSPISGHRSVSWYQQTPGQGLQFLFEYFSETQRNKGNFPGRFSGRQFSNSRSEMNVSTLELGDSALYLCASSFAGATEAFFGQGTRLTVV.

This chain connects TRBV4-1 to TRBJ1-3; no reliable D call. CDR1 and CDR2 (germline): MGHRA, YSYEKL. CDR3 length equals 16 residues. The ends were cut back, 4 bases at V and 0 bases at J, with 13 bases in the middle. CDR3 nucleotide sequence: TGCGCCAGCAGCCTGATAGCCGGAATCTCTGGAAACACCATATATTTT. This encodes CASSLIAGISGNTIYF.

The rearrangement joins TRBV11-2 to TRBJ1-2, with a tentative D call TRBD1 (5 bases). The CDR3 has 16 amino acids. Between the trimmed V and J ends, which lost 0 bases and 0 bases, there was a span of 11 bases. Per the germline V gene, CDR1 is SGHAT and CDR2 is FQNNGV. CDR3 region: CASSLDRQWTNYGYTF. As DNA, the CDR3 is TGTGCCAGCAGCTTAGATCGACAGTGGACTAACTATGGCTACACCTTC.

The chain carries TRBV13 and TRBJ2-5, with D possibly being TRBD2 (5 bases). The CDR3 is 13 amino acids. Trimming stripped 3 bases from V and 1 base from J, with 6 bases between. The germline V gene encodes CDR1 PRHDT and CDR2 FYEKMQ (reference sequence). The CDR3 loop is CASSLDFQETQYF. The CDR3 nucleotides are TGTGCCAGCAGCTTGGACTTCCAAGAGACCCAGTACTTC.

The chain employs TRBV7-2 and TRBJ1-6, with a tentative D call TRBD1 (6 bases). The CDR3 totals 17 residues. Trimming removed 5 bases at V and 10 bases at J, with 24 bases between. Germline CDR1 is SGHTA and CDR2 is FQGNSA. Here the CDR3 reads CASSPPRYRDPRSPLHF. The CDR3 DNA reads as TGTGCCAGCAGCCCACCAAGATACAGGGATCCCAGATCACCCCTCCACTTT.

V gene TRBV25-1 combines with J gene TRBJ1-4; 10 bases are a match to TRBD1. Germline-derived CDR1 and CDR2 are MGHDK and SYGVNS. The CDR3 loop spans 14 amino acids. V was pared by 8 bases and J by 7 bases, with 7 bases of the junction left unmatched. DNA of the CDR3: TGTGCCAGCCGGCCGACAGGGGGCGGTGAAAAACTGTTTTTT. Translated, it gives CASRPTGGGEKLFF.

This chain links TRBV29-1 with TRBJ1-1, with D perhaps TRBD1 (6 bases). This CDR3 has 13 residues. Germline CDR1 reads SQVTM; CDR2 reads ANQGSEA. V gave up 7 bases and J gave up 4 bases, with 16 bases separating them. In DNA form, the CDR3 reads TGCAGCGGACGCCGAGGGGGGGGCACTGAAGCTTTCTTT. This translates into CSGRRGGGTEAFF.

This rearrangement joins TRBV30 to TRBJ2-2; 7 nucleotides align to TRBD2. V shed 4 bases and J 3 bases; nucleotides not matched to a gene: 11. This CDR3 spans 16 amino acids. From germline, CDR1 is GTSNPN and CDR2 SVGIG (reference sequence). The DNA for the CDR3 is TGTGCCTGGACCCCGGCCGGACGGGGGGACACCGGGGAGCTGTTTTTT. Its translation: CAWTPAGRGDTGELFF.

This chain links TRBV2 with TRBJ1-2; tentatively, D is TRBD1 (6 bases). This CDR3 is built from 15 residues. Trimming shortened V by 6 bases and J by 3 bases, and 17 bases separated the two germline ends. The germline CDR1 and CDR2 sequences are SNHLY and FYNNEI. CDR3 DNA: TGTGCCAGCAGCGCAACAGGGTTGAGGGACTATGGCTACACCTTC. Its translation is CASSATGLRDYGYTF.

This clone has a single count. The chain couples TRBV11-2 to TRBJ2-1; maybe TRBD1 (5 bases). CDR1 is SGHAT and CDR2 is FQNNGV in the germline V gene. The CDR3 runs 14 residues. V was pared by 0 bases and J by 9 bases, with 12 bases between. DNA of the CDR3: TGTGCCAGCAGCTTAGATCAGGGTGCGGTTGAGCAGTTCTTC. Its translation: CASSLDQGAVEQFF.

This clone appeared a few times. The rearrangement joins TRBV5-1 to TRBJ2-3, with TRBD1 as a possible D gene (5 bases). CDR3 length equals 14 residues. From germline, CDR1 is SGHRS and CDR2 YFSETQ. Trimming removed 7 bases from V and 0 bases from J, with 12 bases in between. This CDR3 is CASARTGSTDTQYF. The CDR3 DNA sequence: TGCGCCAGCGCCCGCACAGGTAGCACAGATACGCAGTATTTT.

This rearrangement joins TRBV2 to TRBJ1-5; D not certain. V was cut by 4 bases and J by 6 bases, with 13 bases left in between. CDR3 length: 14 amino acids. The V gene's germline CDR1 is SNHLY and CDR2 FYNNEI. This chain's CDR3 is CASSASPPGQPQHF. CDR3 bases: TGTGCCAGCAGTGCCTCCCCGCCGGGTCAGCCCCAGCATTTT. The full variable domain, with the rest looked up from reference TRBV2 and TRBJ1-5, is EPEVTQTPSHQVTQMGQEVILRCVPISNHLYFYWYRQILGQKVEFLVSFYNNEISEKSEIFDDQFSVERPDGSNFTLKIRSTKLEDSAMYFCASSASPPGQPQHFGDGTRLSIL.